This T cell receptor beta chain was identified in a study of response to subunit inactivated influenza vaccine. Using its own MiXCR run on the RT-PCR reads, TCRdb lists one record per CDR3 protein. The sample has about half a million distinct CDR3 sequences; 9.5% to 13% are singletons. Germline V gene lookup returns CDR1 KGHSH and CDR2 LQKENI. CDR3 length: 16 residues. The V end was cut by 3 bases, the J end by 4 bases, with 18 bases between. Concerning this clonotype itself: Its matching antigen is unknown.

Broader study findings: The authors suggested that every seasonal influenza vaccination recruits few new T cells.

This specimen consisted of PBMCs from blood, obtained roughly 45 days after vaccination. J is TRBJ2-5 and V is TRBV18; a weak D match, TRBD1 (6 bases). The TCR originated in a man aged 45-60 years who received an inactivated influenza vaccine. The CDR3 sequence is CASSPRQVDMPETQYF. The DNA of the CDR3 is TGTGCCAGCTCACCCCGACAGGTTGATATGCCAGAGACCCAGTACTTC.